The 9 T cell receptor beta chains below come from one sample, sequenced in a study of blood T cell repertoires in COVID-19. Clones were read by immunoSEQ multiplex PCR, and TCRdb kept only the in-frame ones, dropping some. The profile shows over 250,000 clones, roughly nine tenths of them singletons. Source material: PBMCs or T cells enriched from blood (not recorded which). These receptors were taken from a man aged 55 to 70 who had recovered from COVID-19.

The chain has TRBV11-2 and TRBJ2-3, with D perhaps matching TRBD2 (6 bases). The CDR3 totals 17 residues. Per germline, CDR1 SGHAT and CDR2 FQNNGV. V lost 4 bases and J lost 0, with 17 bases in between. In DNA form, the CDR3 reads TGTGCCAGCAGCTCGTGGGGAACTAGCCGTAGCACAGATACGCAGTATTTT. Translation gives CASSSWGTSRSTDTQYF.

V is TRBV11-3 and J is TRBJ2-1; 7 positions agree with TRBD2. Losses at the gene ends were 2 bases for V and 8 bases for J; bases not matched to a gene: 9. The CDR3 length is 15 residues. Germline V CDR1 and CDR2: SGHNT, YENEEA. The CDR3 reads CASSLSREGRHEQFF. The CDR3 nucleotides are TGTGCCAGCAGCTTATCGAGGGAGGGCCGTCATGAGCAGTTCTTC.

V and J are TRBV30 and TRBJ1-3; tentative D call: TRBD1 (5 bases). Trimming took 8 bases from V and 1 from J, leaving 12 bases between them. CDR1 and CDR2 (germline): GTSNPN, SVGIG (reference sequence). The CDR3 extends over 13 amino acids. The CDR3 is CARQGGSGNTIYF. CDR3 nucleotides: TGTGCCCGGCAGGGAGGGTCTGGAAACACCATATATTTT.

V gene TRBV18 combines with J gene TRBJ1-2, with a tentative D call TRBD1 (5 bases). Germline V gene sequence: CDR1 KGHSH, CDR2 LQKENI. This CDR3 has 16 residues. Between the trimmed V and J ends, which lost 4 bases and 7 bases, there was a span of 22 bases. CDR3 amino acids: CASSRGTGGTGGGYTF. As DNA, the CDR3 is TGTGCCAGCTCACGAGGAACGGGAGGAACAGGTGGTGGCTACACCTTC.

The V call is TRBV9, the J call TRBJ2-3; D not certain. This CDR3 is built from 12 residues. Germline CDR1 is SGDLS and CDR2 is YYNGEE. Trimming took 3 bases from V and 0 from J, leaving 2 bases between them. As DNA, the CDR3 is TGTGCCAGCAGCGCTAGCACAGATACGCAGTATTTT. Its translation: CASSASTDTQYF.

The CDR3 is CASSFVPWEGPAGELFF. DNA of the CDR3: TGTGCCAGCAGCTTTGTCCCCTGGGAGGGCCCTGCCGGGGAGCTGTTTTTT. V usage is TRBV12-1 and J usage is TRBJ2-2; no DNA check was done on the table's D call, TRBD2. TRBV12-1 is noted as a pseudogene. The CDR3 runs 17 residues.

The chain recombines TRBV5-1 with TRBJ2-5; D may be TRBD1 (5 bases). Germline CDR1 and CDR2: SGHRS and YFSETQ. The CDR3 extends over 15 amino acids. V was pared by 0 bases and J by 5 bases, with 14 bases between. The CDR3 nucleotides are TGCGCCAGCAGCTTGGGCCATGGGGCAATGGAGACCCAGTACTTC. Protein product: CASSLGHGAMETQYF.

The chain recombines TRBV5-6 with TRBJ1-2, with 8 bases lining up with TRBD1. Losses at the gene ends were 4 bases for V and 12 bases for J; bases not matched to a gene: 5. The CDR3 extends over 11 amino acids. From germline, CDR1 is SGHDT and CDR2 YYEEEE. CDR3 residues: CASSTGQGNTF. The CDR3 DNA reads TGTGCCAGCAGCACTGGACAGGGTAACACCTTC.

The chain couples TRBV4-2 to TRBJ1-1; possibly TRBD1 for D (5 bases). Per germline, CDR1 LGHNA and CDR2 YNFKEQ. This CDR3 comprises 15 residues. Deletions cut 0 bases from V and 0 bases from J, with 8 bases between. The DNA for the CDR3 is TGTGCCAGCAGCCAAGAGGTGACAGTGAACACTGAAGCTTTCTTT. Translated: CASSQEVTVNTEAFF.